The entry below describes one TCR beta chain. Unsorted samples relied on around 100 million PBMCs, which served as the source of genomic DNA. The length of the CDR3 is 14 residues. Germline V gene lookup returns CDR1 LGHNA and CDR2 YNFKEQ. V lost 5 bases to trimming and J lost 6 bases; unmatched junction nucleotides: 6. The data belong to a study of shared clonotypes between healthy human individuals. Across the whole study: The cohort had two women and three men, ages 18 to 49.

In replicate PCRs of unsorted PBMC, 250 to 350 ng DNA, tens of thousands of T cell genomes, was used. TCRdb's table, derived via immunoSEQ multiplex PCR, lists solely in-frame clones and lacks some. The table records approximately 500,000 clones, 81% of them present only once. This receptor was taken from a woman between 35 and 50 years old in good health. Some clones in this sample may be carry-over from other donors' samples. The J gene is TRBJ2-7, the V gene TRBV4-2; 11 nucleotides line up with TRBD1. The sample comprised PBMCs. CDR3 sequence: CASSAGQGAREQYF. CDR3 coding DNA: TGTGCCAGCAGCGCCGGACAGGGGGCGCGCGAGCAGTACTTC.